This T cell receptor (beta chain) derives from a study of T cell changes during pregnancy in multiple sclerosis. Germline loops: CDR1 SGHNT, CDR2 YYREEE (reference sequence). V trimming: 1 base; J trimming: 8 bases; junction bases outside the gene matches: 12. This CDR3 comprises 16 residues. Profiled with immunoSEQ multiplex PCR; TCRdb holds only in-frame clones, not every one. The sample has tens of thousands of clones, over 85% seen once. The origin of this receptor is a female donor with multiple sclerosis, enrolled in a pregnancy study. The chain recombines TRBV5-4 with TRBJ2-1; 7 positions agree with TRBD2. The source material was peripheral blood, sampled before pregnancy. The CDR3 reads CASSLRSSGYGDEQFF. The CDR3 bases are TGTGCCAGCAGCTTGAGGAGTAGCGGGTACGGAGATGAGCAGTTCTTC.